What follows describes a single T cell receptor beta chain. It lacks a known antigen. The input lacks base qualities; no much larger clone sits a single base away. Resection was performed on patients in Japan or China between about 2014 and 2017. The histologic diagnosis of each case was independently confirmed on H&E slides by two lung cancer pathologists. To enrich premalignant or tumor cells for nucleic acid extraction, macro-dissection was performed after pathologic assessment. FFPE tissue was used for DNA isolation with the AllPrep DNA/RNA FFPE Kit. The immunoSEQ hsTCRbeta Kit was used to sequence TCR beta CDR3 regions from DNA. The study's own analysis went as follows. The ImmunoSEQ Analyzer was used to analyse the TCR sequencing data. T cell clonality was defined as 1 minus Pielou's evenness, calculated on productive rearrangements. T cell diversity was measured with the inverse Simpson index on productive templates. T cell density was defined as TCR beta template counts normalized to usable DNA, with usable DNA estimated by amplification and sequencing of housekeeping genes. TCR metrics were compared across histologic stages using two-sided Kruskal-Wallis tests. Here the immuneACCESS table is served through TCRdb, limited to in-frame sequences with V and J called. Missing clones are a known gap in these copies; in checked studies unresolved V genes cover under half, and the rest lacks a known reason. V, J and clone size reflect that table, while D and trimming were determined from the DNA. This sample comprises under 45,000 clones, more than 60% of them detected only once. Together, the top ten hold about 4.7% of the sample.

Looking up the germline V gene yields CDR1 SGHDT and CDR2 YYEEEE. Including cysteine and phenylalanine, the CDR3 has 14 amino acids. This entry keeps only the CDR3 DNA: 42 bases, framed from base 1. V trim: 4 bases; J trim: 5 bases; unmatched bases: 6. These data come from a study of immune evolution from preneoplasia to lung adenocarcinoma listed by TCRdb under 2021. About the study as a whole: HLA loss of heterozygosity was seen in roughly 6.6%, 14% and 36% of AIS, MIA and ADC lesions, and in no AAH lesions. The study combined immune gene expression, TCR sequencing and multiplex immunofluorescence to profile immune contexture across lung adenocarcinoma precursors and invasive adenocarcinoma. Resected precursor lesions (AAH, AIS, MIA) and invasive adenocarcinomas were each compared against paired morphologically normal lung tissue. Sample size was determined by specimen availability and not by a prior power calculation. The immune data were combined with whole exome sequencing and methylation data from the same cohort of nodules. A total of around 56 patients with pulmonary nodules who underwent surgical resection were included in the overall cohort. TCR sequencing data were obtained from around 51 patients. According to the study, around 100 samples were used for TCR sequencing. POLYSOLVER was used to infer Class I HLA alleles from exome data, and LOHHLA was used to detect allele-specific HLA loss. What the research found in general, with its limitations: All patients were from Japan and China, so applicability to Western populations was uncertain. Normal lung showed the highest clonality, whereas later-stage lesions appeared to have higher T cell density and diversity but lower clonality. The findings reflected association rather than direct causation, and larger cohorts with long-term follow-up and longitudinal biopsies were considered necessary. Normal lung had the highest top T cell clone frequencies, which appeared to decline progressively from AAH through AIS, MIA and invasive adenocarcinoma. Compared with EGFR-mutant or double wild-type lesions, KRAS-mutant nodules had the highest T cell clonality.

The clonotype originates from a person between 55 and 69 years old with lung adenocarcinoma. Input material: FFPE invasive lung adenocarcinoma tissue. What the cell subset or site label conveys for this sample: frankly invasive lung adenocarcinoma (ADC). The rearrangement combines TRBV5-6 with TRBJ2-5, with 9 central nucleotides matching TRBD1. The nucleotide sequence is TGTGCCAGCAGCCCACGGACAGGGGTTGAGACCCAGTACTTC. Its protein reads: CASSPRTGVETQYF.